This TCR beta chain was observed in a study of OX40 agonist ivuxolimab in advanced cancers. On the study more broadly: An agonistic anti-OX40 (CD134) antibody, ivuxolimab, was used to treat the patients. Patients got intravenous ivuxolimab at 0.01 to 10 mg/kg every 2 weeks. People who had prior anti-PD-1, anti-PD-L1 or anti-CTLA-4 therapy could take part, and around 40% had some.

Autoimmune disease history or systemic immunosuppression disqualified patients. Some clones are missing from TCRdb's copy, which holds only in-frame ones; the method was immunoSEQ multiplex PCR. The data contain roughly 64,000 clones, approximately 89% of them singletons. The ends were cut back, 4 bases at V and 5 bases at J, with 3 bases in the middle. This CDR3 contains 11 residues. CDR1 and CDR2 from the germline V gene are MNHEY and SVGAGI. This specimen consisted of CD4+ or CD8+ T cells sorted from blood, obtained in a trial of the OX40 agonist ivuxolimab. This sequence joins TRBV6-5 and TRBJ2-1, with D unclear. The receptor was derived from an adult with an advanced solid tumor such as melanoma, head and neck, liver or kidney cancer. In nucleotides, the CDR3 is TGTGCCAGCAGTTCCAACAATGAGCAGTTCTTC. Residues: CASSSNNEQFF.